This T cell receptor beta chain is from a study of blood T cell repertoires in COVID-19. TCRdb's copy holds only in-frame clones and misses some; the assay was immunoSEQ multiplex PCR. The table includes a few hundred thousand clones, 65% to 90% detected once. The CDR3 runs to 18 residues. Germline trimming cut 1 base from V and 5 bases from J; bases unmatched to any gene: 15. Germline V gives CDR1 SGHNT, CDR2 YYREEE (reference sequence). The material sequenced was PBMCs or T cells enriched from blood (not recorded which). The sequence was collected from a man aged 25-45 years who had recovered from COVID-19. This chain joins TRBV5-4 and TRBJ2-5; TRBD2 matches 9 bases. The CDR3 nucleotides read TGTGCCAGCAGCTTGAGGGAGCGGGGGGCAGAAGGCGGGGAGACCCAGTACTTC. Encoded protein: CASSLRERGAEGGETQYF.